This T cell receptor beta chain was captured by sequencing in a study of CD8+ T cells in alopecia areata. Study-level background: Administration of oral tofacitinib to treated patients was at 5 to 10 mg twice daily. Broader study findings: Resident alphabeta T cells of normal skin are also sequenced in scalp samples.

Investigators isolated RNA and reverse transcribed it into cDNA to act as the sequencing template. The method was immunoSEQ multiplex PCR; TCRdb's version includes in-frame clones alone and lacks a portion of them. This table has some 180,000 clones, over 55% appearing once. Those with alopecia areata gave lesional scalp punch biopsies and peripheral blood. Cell sorting on a FACSAria was used to separate CD4+ and CD8+ T cells from the PBMCs. The length of the CDR3 is 11 residues. The V gene's germline CDR1 is SQVTM and CDR2 ANQGSEA. Trimming left V 4 bases short and J 7 bases short, with 10 bases between. About this clone itself: Its matching antigen is unknown.

The material was CD4+ T cells sorted from blood, obtained at week 0. The origin of this receptor is a human donor with alopecia areata. The V gene is TRBV29-1, the J gene TRBJ1-2, with D maybe TRBD1 (6 bases). The CDR3 here is CSVAYRAGYTF. The CDR3 bases are TGCAGCGTTGCTTACAGGGCTGGCTACACCTTC.